These 9 T cell receptor beta chains originate from one sample sequenced in a study of untreated major depressive disorder. The repertoire was sequenced with immunoSEQ multiplex PCR; TCRdb's copy has only in-frame clones and lacks some. The sample records more than 20,000 clones, over 85% being singletons. The sequencing sample was made of CD4+ T cells from PBMCs. These receptors all stem from a young man in good health.

V usage is TRBV7-2 and J usage is TRBJ1-2; no firm D call. The germline V gene encodes CDR1 SGHTA and CDR2 FQGNSA. This CDR3 comprises 15 residues. V was clipped by 2 bases and J by 5 bases, with 15 bases between them. The CDR3 loop reads CASSLNGFGGYGYTF. The CDR3 bases are TGTGCCAGCAGCTTAAACGGGTTCGGAGGGTATGGCTACACCTTC.

This CDR3 is CASSPGGDLNTEAFF. The DNA for the CDR3 is TGTGCCAGCAGCCCTGGGGGGGACTTGAACACTGAAGCTTTCTTT. The rearrangement uses TRBV11-3 and TRBJ1-1; tentative D call: TRBD1 (5 bases). Trimming shortened V by 5 bases and J by 0 bases, and 13 bases separated the two germline ends. The germline V gene has CDR1 SGHNT and CDR2 YENEEA. This CDR3 has 15 amino acids.

The genes are TRBV30 and TRBJ2-7, with D unclear. Per the germline V gene, CDR1 is GTSNPN and CDR2 is SVGIG (reference sequence). CDR3 length: 12 residues. Trimming pared 2 bases from V and 4 bases from J, leaving 9 bases between. The CDR3 spells CAWSLTSYEQYF. The CDR3, as DNA: TGTGCCTGGAGTTTGACTTCTTACGAGCAGTACTTC.

The CDR3 region is CASSVTPMNTEAFF. The CDR3 bases are TGTGCCAGCAGCGTAACACCTATGAACACTGAAGCTTTCTTT. The rearrangement joins TRBV9 to TRBJ1-1; no firm D call. V dropped 1 base and J dropped 0 bases, with 7 bases sitting between them. Germline values: CDR1 SGDLS, CDR2 YYNGEE. The CDR3 covers 14 residues.

This chain links TRBV7-3 with TRBJ1-5; D gene uncertain. V lost 1 base to trimming and J lost 4 bases, with 5 bases between them. The CDR3 is made up of 13 amino acids. CDR1 and CDR2 (germline): SGHTA, FQGTGA. CDR3 in amino acids: CASSLSGNQPQHF. For the CDR3, the DNA is TGTGCCAGCAGCTTAAGCGGAAATCAGCCCCAGCATTTT.

The chain employs TRBV29-1 and TRBJ2-1, with a possible D match to TRBD2 (7 bases). The CDR3 is 14 amino acids. Trimming took off 7 bases at V and 4 bases at J, with 17 bases between the two ends. Germline V gene lookup returns CDR1 SQVTM and CDR2 ANQGSEA. This CDR3 is CSALGGRGYNEQFF. Here the CDR3 DNA reads TGCAGCGCCCTGGGGGGGCGGGGATACAATGAGCAGTTCTTC.

This clone has just one count. The rearrangement uses TRBV5-1 and TRBJ2-2, with a tentative D call TRBD1 (5 bases). The V end was cut by 0 bases, the J end by 7 bases, with 16 bases between. This CDR3 region has 16 residues. CDR1 is SGHRS and CDR2 is YFSETQ in the germline V gene. CDR3 loop: CASSLAQGNAVGELFF. The CDR3 coding sequence is TGCGCCAGCAGCTTGGCTCAGGGAAATGCTGTCGGGGAGCTGTTTTTT.

The V gene is TRBV4-1, the J gene TRBJ2-7, with TRBD2 identical over 13 bases. The ends lost 4 bases at V and 4 bases at J; junction bases unmatched: 7. Per the germline V gene, CDR1 is MGHRA and CDR2 is YSYEKL. This CDR3 has 16 amino acids. For the CDR3, the DNA is TGCGCCAGCAGCCCCATTATACTAGCGGGAGGGTACGAGCAGTACTTC. Translation: CASSPIILAGGYEQYF.

The V and J genes are TRBV29-1 and TRBJ2-2; no reliable D call. There are 11 residues in the CDR3. V lost 6 bases, J lost 2 bases, and 4 bases lay in between. The germline V gene has CDR1 SQVTM and CDR2 ANQGSEA. The CDR3 sequence: CSVTNTGELFF. The CDR3 DNA reads TGCAGCGTGACTAACACCGGGGAGCTGTTTTTT.